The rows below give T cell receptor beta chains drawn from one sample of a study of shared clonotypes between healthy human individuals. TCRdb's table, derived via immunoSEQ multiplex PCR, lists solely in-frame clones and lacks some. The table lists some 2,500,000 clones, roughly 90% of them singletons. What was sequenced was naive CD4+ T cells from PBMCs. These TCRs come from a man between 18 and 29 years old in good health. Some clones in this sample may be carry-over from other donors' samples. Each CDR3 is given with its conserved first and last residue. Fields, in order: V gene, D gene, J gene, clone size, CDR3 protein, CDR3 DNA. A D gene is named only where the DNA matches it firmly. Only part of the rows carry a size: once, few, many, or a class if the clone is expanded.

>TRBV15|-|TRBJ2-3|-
CATTFRASTDTQYF
TGTGCCACCACTTTCAGGGCTAGCACAGATACGCAGTATTTT
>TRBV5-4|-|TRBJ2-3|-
CASRVGRSTDTQYF
TGTGCCAGCAGAGTGGGTCGAAGCACAGATACGCAGTATTTT
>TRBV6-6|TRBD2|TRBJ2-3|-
CASSFSSGRAVDTQYF
TGTGCCAGCAGTTTCTCTAGCGGGAGGGCTGTAGATACGCAGTATTTT
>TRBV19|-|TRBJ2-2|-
CASSIATGSAARTGELFF
TGTGCCAGTAGTATAGCGACAGGCTCGGCCGCCCGCACCGGGGAGCTGTTTTTT
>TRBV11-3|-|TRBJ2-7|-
CASSLSFGEQYF
TGTGCCAGCAGCCTCTCATTTGGCGAGCAGTACTTC
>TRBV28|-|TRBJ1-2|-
CASSLSRGPYGYTF
TGTGCCAGCAGTTTATCCAGGGGCCCCTATGGCTACACCTTC
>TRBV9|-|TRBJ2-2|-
CASSGQWAGELFF
TGTGCCAGCAGCGGCCAGTGGGCCGGGGAGCTGTTTTTT
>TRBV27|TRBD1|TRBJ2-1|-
CASRTSGTGGLIEQFF
TGTGCCAGCAGGACCTCCGGGACAGGGGGCTTAATTGAGCAGTTCTTC
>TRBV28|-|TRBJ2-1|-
CASLEGGSSYNEQFF
TGTGCCAGCTTGGAGGGGGGGAGCTCCTACAATGAGCAGTTCTTC
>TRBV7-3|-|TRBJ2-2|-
CASSRGGETGELFF
TGTGCCAGCAGCCGTGGGGGTGAGACCGGGGAGCTGTTTTTT
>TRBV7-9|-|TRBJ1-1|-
CASSLQGQNTEAFF
TGTGCCAGCAGCTTACAGGGACAAAACACTGAAGCTTTCTTT
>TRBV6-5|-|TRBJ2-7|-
CASSYSLQGNYEQYF
TGTGCCAGCAGTTACTCGCTACAGGGAAACTACGAGCAGTACTTC
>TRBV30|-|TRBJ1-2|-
CAWGVGGYTF
TGTGCCTGGGGGGTAGGAGGCTACACCTTC
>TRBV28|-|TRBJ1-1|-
CASIQGLEAFF
TGTGCCAGCATCCAGGGGCTAGAAGCTTTCTTT
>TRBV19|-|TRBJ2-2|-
CASSIDWGGELFF
TGTGCCAGTAGTATAGATTGGGGCGGGGAGCTGTTTTTT
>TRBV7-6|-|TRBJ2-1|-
CASSPLGDEQFF
TGTGCCAGCAGCCCACTTGGGGATGAGCAGTTCTTC
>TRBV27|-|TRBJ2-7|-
CASSSPVVAPTYEQYF
TGTGCCAGCAGTTCCCCCGTGGTAGCGCCAACCTACGAGCAGTACTTC
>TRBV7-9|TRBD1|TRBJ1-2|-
CASRPGQGTGYGYTF
TGTGCCAGCAGACCGGGACAGGGTACTGGCTATGGCTACACCTTC
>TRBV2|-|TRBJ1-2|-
CASSEQSPGYTF
TGTGCCAGCAGTGAACAGTCACCCGGCTACACCTTC
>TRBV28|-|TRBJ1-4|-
CASSLGGDEKLFF
TGTGCCAGCAGTTTGGGAGGGGATGAAAAACTGTTTTTT
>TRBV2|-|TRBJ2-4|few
CASSRSPRRDIQYF
TGTGCCAGCAGTCGTTCCCCTCGGCGGGACATTCAGTACTTC
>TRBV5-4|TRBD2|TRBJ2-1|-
CASSVGLANEQFF
TGTGCCAGCAGCGTAGGACTAGCCAATGAGCAGTTCTTC
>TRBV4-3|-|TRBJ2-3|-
CASSLRPASTDTQYF
TGCGCCAGCAGCCTTCGCCCCGCTAGCACAGATACGCAGTATTTT
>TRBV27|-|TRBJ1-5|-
CASSSLSIYSNQPQHF
TGTGCCAGCAGTTCTCTAAGTATTTATAGCAATCAGCCCCAGCATTTT
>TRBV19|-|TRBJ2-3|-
CASSIVNTDTQYF
TGTGCCAGTAGTATTGTGAACACAGATACGCAGTATTTT
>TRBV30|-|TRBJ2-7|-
CAWLPGGSLPYEQYF
TGTGCCTGGCTTCCTGGGGGTTCTCTCCCCTACGAGCAGTACTTC
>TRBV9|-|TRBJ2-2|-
CASSVSTNTGELFF
TGTGCCAGCAGCGTATCGACTAACACCGGGGAGCTGTTTTTT
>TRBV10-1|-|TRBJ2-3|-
CASSPASPSTDTQYF
TGCGCCAGCAGTCCGGCTTCCCCTAGCACAGATACGCAGTATTTT
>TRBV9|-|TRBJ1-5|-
CASSVGPFQPQHF
TGTGCCAGCAGCGTAGGTCCTTTTCAGCCCCAGCATTTT
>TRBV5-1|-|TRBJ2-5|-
CASSLDREETQYF
TGCGCCAGCAGCTTGGACCGGGAAGAGACCCAGTACTTC
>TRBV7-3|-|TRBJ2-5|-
CASSPGKAETQYF
TGTGCCAGCAGCCCAGGGAAAGCGGAGACCCAGTACTTC
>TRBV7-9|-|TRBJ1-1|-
CASSLALSSVEAFF
TGTGCCAGCAGCTTAGCGCTATCATCCGTCGAAGCTTTCTTT
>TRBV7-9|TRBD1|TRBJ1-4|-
CASSAGTGYMNEKLFF
TGTGCCAGCAGCGCCGGGACAGGGTATATGAATGAAAAACTGTTTTTT
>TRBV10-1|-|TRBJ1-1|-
CASGFSPEAAFF
TGCGCCAGCGGGTTTAGTCCAGAGGCAGCTTTCTTT
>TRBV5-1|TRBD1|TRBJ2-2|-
CASMPQGATGGELFF
TGCGCCAGCATGCCGCAGGGGGCCACCGGCGGGGAGCTGTTTTTT
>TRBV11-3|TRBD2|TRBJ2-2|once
CASSNLGTSGSVKNTGELFF
TGTGCCAGCAGCAACCTCGGGACTAGCGGGAGTGTAAAGAATACCGGGGAGCTGTTTTTT
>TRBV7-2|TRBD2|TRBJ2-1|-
CASSARDRRTSGNNEQFF
TGTGCCAGCAGCGCCCGGGACAGGCGGACTAGCGGGAACAATGAGCAGTTCTTC
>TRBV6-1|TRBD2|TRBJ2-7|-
CASRTSGSEQYF
TGTGCCAGCAGGACTAGCGGGAGCGAGCAGTACTTC
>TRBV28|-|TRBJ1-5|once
CASSRPGASNQPQHF
TGTGCCAGCAGTAGGCCCGGGGCCAGCAATCAGCCCCAGCATTTT